The sequence of this T cell receptor beta chain was determined in a study of shared clonotypes between healthy human individuals (TCRdb year 2020). Regarding the complete study: The cohort included a few men and a couple of women between 18 and 49 years of age. Libraries were prepared and TCR repertoires were sequenced by different laboratories using diverse techniques, in order to increase sequencing depth and limit assay-specific biases. Per donor, three plates each were used for CD4 naive and CD4 memory, two for CD8 naive, and one for CD8 memory. Between about 0.85 and 9.5 billion PBMCs per donor were obtained by leukapheresis. Blood TCR repertoires of 5 or 6 healthy adults were deeply sequenced to estimate repertoire size and the extent of clonotype sharing between individuals. General findings and caveats noted by the study authors: Naive subsets generally had larger estimated clonotype richness than memory subsets. Sharing across four donors was observed for around 4.8% of naive CD4, 3% to 4% of naive CD8, 2% to 2.5% of memory CD4, and about 0.38% of memory CD8 clonotypes. The small number of donors limited the genetic and exposure-history diversity represented. Pairwise subsampling indicated that sequencing depth was expected to affect the degree of clonotype sharing among donors. Even with the large sequencing depth, rarefaction of the sorted-subset datasets indicated that sequencing was incomplete. Sampling was restricted to blood, and TCR repertoires in tissue are likely to differ from TCR repertoires in blood. Compared with non-shared clonotypes, clonotypes shared by all four sorted-subset donors had higher generation probabilities.

Remarks on this clone: Its antigen is still unknown. No base quality information exists; no much larger clone differs at one position.

Donors were healthy HIV-negative adults with no recently reported acute infections or vaccinations. Only Caucasian adults living in Nashville, Tennessee, USA were represented among the donors. CD4+ T cells were enriched by magnetic negative selection; naive cells were then positively selected on CD45RA, and the negative fraction formed the memory subset. Blood was collected by leukapheresis, and PBMCs were isolated by Ficoll-Histopaque density gradient centrifugation and then cryopreserved in liquid nitrogen vapor phase. Analytical flow cytometry was used to check the purity and quantity of every magnetically sorted T cell population. Each sorted fraction had its genomic DNA isolated and then quantified by UV absorbance on a Nanodrop 2000c. Using the deep immunoSEQ assay, multiplex PCR amplified TCR CDR3 regions from genomic DNA. For each cell subset, the extracted genomic DNA was distributed evenly across all wells of several immunoSEQ 96-well plates, and each plate served as one replicate. Each replicate PCR for sorted subsets received about 210 ng genomic DNA, equal to some 32,000 T cell genomes. Purified libraries were quantified with a Qubit 3.0 fluorometer, sized on a Bioanalyzer 2100, and re-quantified with the KAPA Library Quantification kit. Each immunoSEQ 96-well plate was sequenced on its own single-read 150-cycle Illumina NextSeq 550 flow cell. The original methods were these. The immunoSEQ output contained only junctional sequences without quality scores, so filtering could not match that applied to full-length reads. Sequences were annotated with PyIR, a Python wrapper for IgBLAST v1.9, using IMGT germline references to assign V/J genes and CDR3. Reads were removed for weak V/J assignments (E-value above 1e-6), missing CDR3, stop codons, out-of-frame junctions, or ambiguous translated residues. V3J clonotypes were defined as sequences sharing an identical inferred V gene, J gene, and CDR3 amino acid sequence. Percentage overlap between repertoires was calculated by dividing the number of shared unique clonotypes by the size of the smaller repertoire. Repertoire richness was assessed with RTK rarefaction, the Chao1 estimator, and Recon v2.1 estimates of unobserved clonotypes. OLGA was used to compute generation probabilities for all TCRbeta clonotypes that the gDNA method yielded from several donors. The table was pulled from immuneACCESS by TCRdb, which kept in-frame rearrangements only. Such tables lose some clones; where checked, under half of the loss comes from unresolved V genes, and the rest has no known cause. V, J and clone size are taken as reported in that table, and D and trimming were inferred from the DNA itself. For this sample the table gives around 1.6 million clones, of which 95% to 99% were detected only once. The ten largest clones add up to 0.45% of the sample.

Unmatched junction bases come to 5, with V trimmed by 4 bases and J by 7 bases. The CDR3 runs 16 residues from the cysteine to the phenylalanine. Just the 48-base CDR3 DNA is kept, in frame starting at base 1. As encoded in the germline V gene, CDR1 is MDHEN while CDR2 is SYDVKM. The TCR comes from a man between 25 and 39 years old in good health. The sequenced sample consisted of naive CD4+ T cells sorted from blood. Reading the label with the study, this specimen's cell subset or site is: CD45RA+ positively selected. The sequence links TRBV28 to TRBJ2-2, with 14 junctional bases fitting TRBD2. The CDR3 reads CASSSGLAGVVGELFF. The nucleotides are TGTGCCAGCAGTTCGGGACTAGCGGGAGTGGTCGGGGAGCTGTTTTTT.